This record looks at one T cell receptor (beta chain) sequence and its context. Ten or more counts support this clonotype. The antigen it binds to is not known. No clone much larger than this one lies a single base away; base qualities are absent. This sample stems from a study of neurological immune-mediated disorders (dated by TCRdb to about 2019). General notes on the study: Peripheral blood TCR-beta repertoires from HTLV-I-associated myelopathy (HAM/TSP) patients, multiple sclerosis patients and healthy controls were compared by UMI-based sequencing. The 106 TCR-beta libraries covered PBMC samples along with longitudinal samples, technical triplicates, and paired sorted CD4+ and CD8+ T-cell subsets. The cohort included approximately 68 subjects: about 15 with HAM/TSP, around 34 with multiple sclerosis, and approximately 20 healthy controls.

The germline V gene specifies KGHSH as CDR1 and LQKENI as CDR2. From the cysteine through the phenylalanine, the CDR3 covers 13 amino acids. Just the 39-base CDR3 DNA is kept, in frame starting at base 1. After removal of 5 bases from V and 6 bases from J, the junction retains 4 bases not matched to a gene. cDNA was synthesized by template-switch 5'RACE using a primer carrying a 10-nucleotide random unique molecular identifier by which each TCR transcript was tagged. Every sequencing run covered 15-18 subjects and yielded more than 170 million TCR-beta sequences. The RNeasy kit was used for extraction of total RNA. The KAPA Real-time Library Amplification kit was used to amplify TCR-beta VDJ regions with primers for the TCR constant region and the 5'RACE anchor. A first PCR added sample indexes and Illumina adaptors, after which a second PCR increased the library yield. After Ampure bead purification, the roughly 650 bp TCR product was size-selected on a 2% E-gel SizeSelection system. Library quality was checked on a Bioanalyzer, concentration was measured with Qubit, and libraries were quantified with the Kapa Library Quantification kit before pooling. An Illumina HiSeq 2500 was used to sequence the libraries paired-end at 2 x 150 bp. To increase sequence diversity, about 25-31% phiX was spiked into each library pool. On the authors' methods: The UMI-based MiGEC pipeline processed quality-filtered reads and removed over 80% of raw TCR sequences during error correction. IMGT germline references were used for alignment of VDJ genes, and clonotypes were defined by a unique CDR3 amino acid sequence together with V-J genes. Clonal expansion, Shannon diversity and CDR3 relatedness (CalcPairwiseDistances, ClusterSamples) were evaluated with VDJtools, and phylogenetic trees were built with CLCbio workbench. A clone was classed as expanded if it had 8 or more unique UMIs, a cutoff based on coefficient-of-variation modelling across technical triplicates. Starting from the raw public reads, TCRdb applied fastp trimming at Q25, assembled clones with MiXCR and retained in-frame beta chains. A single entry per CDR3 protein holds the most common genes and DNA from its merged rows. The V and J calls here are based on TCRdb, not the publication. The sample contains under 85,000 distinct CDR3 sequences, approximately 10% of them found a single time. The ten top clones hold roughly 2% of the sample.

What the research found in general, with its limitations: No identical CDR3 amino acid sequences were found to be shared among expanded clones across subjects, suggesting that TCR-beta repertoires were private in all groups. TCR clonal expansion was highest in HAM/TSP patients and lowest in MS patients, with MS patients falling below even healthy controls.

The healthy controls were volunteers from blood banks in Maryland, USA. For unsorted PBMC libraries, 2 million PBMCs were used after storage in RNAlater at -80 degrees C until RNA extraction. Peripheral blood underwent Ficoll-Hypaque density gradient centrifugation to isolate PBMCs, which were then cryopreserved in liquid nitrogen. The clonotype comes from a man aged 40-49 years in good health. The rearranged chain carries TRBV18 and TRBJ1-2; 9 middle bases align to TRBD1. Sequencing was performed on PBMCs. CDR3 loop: CASSKGQGDGYTF. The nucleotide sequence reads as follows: TGTGCCAGCTCAAAGGGACAGGGAGATGGCTACACCTTC.